These 18 T cell receptor gamma chains came from one sample sequenced in a study of intestinal T cells in coeliac disease. Genomic DNA came from ten roughly 5-µm formalin-fixed paraffin-embedded scrolls per case. Using approximately 200 ng of biopsy DNA, TRG was amplified with LymphoTrack primers. TCRdb applied CATT to the multiplex PCR reads for clone calling. The sample shows about 1,000 gamma-chain clones, roughly half of them seen only once. The sequenced material came from a duodenal biopsy. The receptors derive from a human donor with celiac disease.

This clone is large within its sample. The J gene is TRGJP1, the V gene TRGV10. TRGV10 is designated an ORF whose function remains uncertain. Trimming cost V 8 bases and J 3 bases; bases outside gene matches: 13. The CDR3 loop spans 16 amino acids. The CDR3 nucleotides are TGTGCTGCGTGGACTCCGTGGAGGGCCACTGGTTGGTTCAAGATATTT. Translation gives CAAWTPWRATGWFKIF.

This clone was detected once. V and J are TRGV10 and TRGJP1. TRGV10 is designated an ORF whose function remains uncertain. Trimming removed 8 bases from V and 7 bases from J; junction bases left unmatched: 14. There are 15 residues in the CDR3. The CDR3 region has the DNA TGTGCTGCGTGGGATTATGGGCCACTTGGTTGGTTCAAGATATTT. It yields the protein CAAWDYGPLGWFKIF.

This clone is deemed large. In the same sample, other DNA sequences code for this CDR3. V gene TRGV10 combines with J gene TRGJ1 or TRGJ2. TRGV10 is labeled an ORF, and its function is uncertain. The CDR3 is 9 residues long. V gave up 12 bases and J gave up 3 bases; unmatched junction bases: 0. The CDR3 sequence is CAAYYKKLF. The DNA for the CDR3 is TGTGCTGCTTATTATAAGAAACTCTTT.

This clone was counted between two and nine times. The chain recombines TRGV4 with TRGJ1 or TRGJ2. CDR1 is EGSTGY and CDR2 is YDSYTSSV in the germline V gene. V lost 0 bases to trimming and J lost 3 bases; unmatched junction nucleotides: 5. The CDR3 loop spans 14 amino acids. CDR3 residues: CATWDGPGYYKKLF. The CDR3 nucleotides are TGTGCCACCTGGGATGGGCCTGGTTATTATAAGAAACTCTTT.

As regards this clone: Other DNA sequences in the same sample also yield this CDR3. This chain links TRGV4 with TRGJ1 or TRGJ2. The V gene's germline CDR1 is EGSTGY and CDR2 YDSYTSSV. This CDR3 spans 14 amino acids. Germline trimming cut 0 bases from V and 13 bases from J; bases unmatched to any gene: 15. CDR3 sequence reads: CATWDGLIPIRKLF. CDR3 nucleotides: TGTGCCACCTGGGATGGGCTAATCCCAATACGTAAACTCTTT.

This clone is judged large. This rearrangement joins TRGV2 to TRGJ1 or TRGJ2. The CDR3 covers 11 residues. CDR1 and CDR2 (germline): EGSNGY, YDSYNSKV. With V trimmed by 6 bases and J by 13 bases, 12 bases remained unmatched. CDR3 region: CATWIDKEKLF. The DNA for the CDR3 is TGTGCCACCTGGATAGACAAAGAAAAACTCTTT.

This clone is classed as large. The chain uses TRGV9 and TRGJ1 or TRGJ2. V shed 0 bases, J shed 7 bases, and the junction held 6 bases outside the gene matches. The CDR3 sequence is 13 residues long. CDR1 is GITISATS and CDR2 is ISYDGTV in the germline V gene (reference sequence). CDR3 sequence (DNA): TGTGCCTTGTGGGAGGTGCTCTGGTATAAGAAACTCTTT. Amino acid sequence: CALWEVLWYKKLF.

The chain uses TRGV8 and TRGJ1 or TRGJ2. This CDR3 comprises 13 residues. Germline CDR1 reads VENAVY; CDR2 reads YDSYNSRV. Trimming took 10 bases from V and 6 from J; bases not matched to a gene: 15. CDR3 coding DNA: TGTGCCACTGGGATAGCAGGAGGTTATAAGAAACTCTTT. Translating it yields CATGIAGGYKKLF.

The V call is TRGV2, the J call TRGJP2. V lost 10 bases to trimming and J lost 2 bases; unmatched junction nucleotides: 10. This CDR3 has 14 amino acids. Germline CDR1 reads EGSNGY; CDR2 reads YDSYNSKV. CDR3 amino acids: CATGRLSSDWIKTF. Written as DNA, the CDR3 is TGTGCCACTGGACGGCTAAGTAGTGATTGGATCAAGACGTTT.

J is TRGJ1 or TRGJ2 and V is TRGV3. The V gene's germline CDR1 is VTNTFY and CDR2 YDVSTARD (reference sequence). This CDR3 comprises 13 residues. V shed 0 bases, J shed 7 bases, and the junction held 6 bases outside the gene matches. CDR3 DNA: TGTGCCACCTGGGACAGGCATCGATATAAGAAACTCTTT. Protein product: CATWDRHRYKKLF.

With respect to this clone: This DNA translates differently at residue 12 from the TCRdb protein, which is that of a much larger clone; a read error is likely, and the protein shown is the DNA's own translation. The rearrangement links TRGV10 to TRGJP1. The J call is in doubt because the DNA end fits TRGJP better. TRGV10 is marked as an open reading frame, function uncertain. The CDR3 totals 13 residues. This chain's CDR3 is CAAWVYTGWFKVF. The CDR3 DNA follows: TGTGCTGCGTGGGTATACACTGGTTGGTTCAAGGTATTT.

The chain recombines TRGV11 with TRGJ1 or TRGJ2. TRGV11 is placed among ORFs of uncertain function. CDR3 length: 14 residues. With V trimmed by 4 bases and J by 4 bases, 7 bases remained unmatched. The CDR3 loop is CACWIRLEYYKKLF. The DNA of the CDR3 is TGTGCCTGCTGGATTAGACTGGAGTATTATAAGAAACTCTTT.

V and J are TRGV4 and TRGJ1 or TRGJ2. The CDR3 runs to 15 residues. The germline CDR1 and CDR2 sequences are EGSTGY and YDSYTSSV. V lost 0 bases, J lost 9 bases, and 14 bases stayed unmatched. CDR3: CATWDGPSCIIKKLF. CDR3 nucleotide sequence: TGTGCCACCTGGGATGGGCCCTCCTGTATTATTAAGAAACTCTTT.

This clone is termed large. At the DNA level, this CDR3 is encoded by other sequences in the same sample as well. V and J are TRGV10 and TRGJ1 or TRGJ2. TRGV10 is marked as an open reading frame, function uncertain. The V segment lost 8 bases and the J segment 0 bases; nucleotides outside the gene matches: 5. The length of the CDR3 is 13 residues. The CDR3 DNA follows: TGTGCTGCGTGGGACCAGAATTATTATAAGAAACTCTTT. Translation gives CAAWDQNYYKKLF.

Within the sample, this clone is large. The chain is built from TRGV4 and TRGJ1 or TRGJ2. The CDR3 runs to 14 residues. Trimming cost V 1 base and J 2 bases; bases outside gene matches: 5. The germline CDR1 and CDR2 sequences are EGSTGY and YDSYTSSV. The CDR3 reads CATWDGGHYYKKLF. CDR3 DNA: TGTGCCACCTGGGATGGTGGGCATTATTATAAGAAACTCTTT.

This clone is labeled as large. The rearrangement uses TRGV5 and TRGJ1 or TRGJ2. V lost 3 bases, J lost 0 bases, and 2 bases stayed unmatched. CDR3 length: 13 residues. From germline, CDR1 is VINAFY and CDR2 YDVSNSKD. The chain's CDR3 is CATWDSNYYKKLF. The CDR3 nucleotides are TGTGCCACCTGGGACTCGAATTATTATAAGAAACTCTTT.

This clone is large. Other DNA sequences within the sample encode an identical CDR3. The rearrangement joins TRGV2 to TRGJ1 or TRGJ2. V trimming: 1 base; J trimming: 3 bases; junction bases outside the gene matches: 3. This CDR3 has 13 residues. CDR1 is EGSNGY and CDR2 is YDSYNSKV in the germline V gene. The CDR3 bases are TGTGCCACCTGGGACGGATCTTATTATAAGAAACTCTTT. This sequence encodes CATWDGSYYKKLF.

Within the sample, this clone is large (0.1 to 1%). V and J are TRGV9 and TRGJ1 or TRGJ2. Germline assignment: CDR1 GITISATS and CDR2 ISYDGTV (reference sequence). The CDR3 length is 15 residues. Trimming removed 0 bases from V and 3 bases from J; junction bases left unmatched: 8. The CDR3 coding sequence is TGTGCCTTGTGGGAGGTGCCCCTTGGTTATTATAAGAAACTCTTT. Residues: CALWEVPLGYYKKLF.